This T cell receptor beta chain was recovered during a study of shared clonotypes between healthy human individuals. This clone was recorded a few times. Germline values: CDR1 SGHNT, CDR2 YYREEE (reference sequence). The junction had 7 bases not matched to a gene; V was cut back by 3 bases and J by 2 bases. This CDR3 has 15 residues. The table came from immunoSEQ multiplex PCR; TCRdb's copy has only in-frame clones and leaves some out. The sample carries 2,500,000 or so clones, approximately 90% recorded once. The source material was naive CD4+ T cells sorted from blood. Subset here: CD45RA+ positively selected. This receptor was obtained from a young man in good health. The chain uses TRBV5-4 and TRBJ2-7; 8 nucleotides align to TRBD1. The CDR3: CASSSGQVGAYEQYF. CDR3 sequence (DNA): TGTGCCAGCAGCTCGGGACAGGTCGGGGCCTACGAGCAGTACTTC.